This T cell receptor (beta chain) stems from a study of cytotoxic CD8 clonotypes in ibrutinib-treated CLL. About the study: Per sample, productive templates averaged 255,043 and productive rearrangements averaged 94,082.

In regard to this clone: What it binds is unknown.

Points from the study as a whole: Sampling time points were not equivalent between sustained-remission and progressing patients. Circulating CD8+ T-cell counts were tracked by baseline clonality, which exceeded that of age-matched healthy donors.

Assay: immunoSEQ multiplex PCR; the TCRdb copy retains only in-frame clones and omits some. The repertoire includes more than 150,000 clones, approximately 68% of them detected once, and 13% sits in the top ten. CDR3 length equals 18 residues. The clonotype originates from a human donor with chronic lymphocytic leukemia. Sequencing used PBMCs, obtained after 24 months of ibrutinib treatment. The chain couples TRBV21-1 to TRBJ2-5; TRBD2, as called in the table, went unchecked against the DNA. TRBV21-1 counts as a pseudogene. Here the CDR3 reads CASSTGLVGTSVQETQYF. CDR3 bases: TGTGCCAGCAGCACTGGGTTGGTCGGGACTAGCGTCCAAGAGACCCAGTACTTC.